A selection of T cell receptor beta chains follows, all from one sample in a study of CD8+CD57+ T cells in acquired aplastic anemia. TCRdb used MiXCR to reprocess the reads, holding one entry per CDR3 protein. Of about 270,000 distinct CDR3 sequences listed, around 60% were seen once; the top ten hold under 8.5%. Sequenced sample: sorted CD4+, CD8+, or CD8+CD57+ T cells (not recorded which) from PBMCs. Source of these receptors: a human donor with severe aplastic anemia or a healthy control (not recorded which). Each CDR3 is given with its conserved first and last residue. The D gene is left open where the match is weak. The size field is filled for only some rows; it gives once, few, many or a size class.

cdr3_length: 11
clone_size: many
v_call: TRBV12-3/TRBV12-4
j_call: TRBJ2-1
d_call: NA
cdr3_aa: CASSLKIEQFF
cdr3_nt: TGTGCCAGCAGTCTTAAAATTGAGCAGTTCTTC

cdr3_length: 14
clone_size: NA
v_call: TRBV19
j_call: TRBJ2-2
d_call: NA
cdr3_aa: CASKNRSNTGELFF
cdr3_nt: TGTGCCAGCAAAAACAGGAGCAACACCGGGGAGCTGTTTTTT

cdr3_length: 13
clone_size: many
v_call: TRBV11-2
j_call: TRBJ1-1
d_call: NA
cdr3_aa: CASSLETPTEAFF
cdr3_nt: TGTGCCAGCAGCTTAGAGACTCCCACTGAAGCTTTCTTT

cdr3_length: 14
clone_size: NA
v_call: TRBV6-1
j_call: TRBJ1-6
d_call: TRBD1
cdr3_aa: CASSVDREVSPLHF
cdr3_nt: TGTGCCAGCAGTGTGGACAGGGAGGTTTCACCCCTCCACTTT

cdr3_length: 15
clone_size: NA
v_call: TRBV7-6
j_call: TRBJ2-1
d_call: TRBD2
cdr3_aa: CASSFSGGPYNEQFF
cdr3_nt: TGTGCCAGCAGCTTTTCGGGAGGGCCCTACAATGAGCAGTTCTTC

cdr3_length: 15
clone_size: many
v_call: TRBV7-8
j_call: TRBJ2-3
d_call: NA
cdr3_aa: CASSDSGLPGDTQYF
cdr3_nt: TGTGCCAGCAGCGATTCGGGACTCCCCGGGGATACGCAGTATTTT

cdr3_length: 15
clone_size: few
v_call: TRBV7-9
j_call: TRBJ1-6
d_call: TRBD1
cdr3_aa: CAQVYAGQVNSPLHF
cdr3_nt: TGTGCCCAGGTTTATGCGGGACAGGTGAATTCACCCCTCCACTTT

cdr3_length: 12
clone_size: NA
v_call: TRBV11-2
j_call: TRBJ2-1
d_call: NA
cdr3_aa: CASSLYYNEQFF
cdr3_nt: TGTGCCAGCAGCCTATACTACAATGAGCAGTTCTTC

cdr3_length: 13
clone_size: NA
v_call: TRBV7-9
j_call: TRBJ1-2
d_call: NA
cdr3_aa: CASSLCANYGYTF
cdr3_nt: TGTGCCAGCAGCTTATGTGCTAACTATGGCTACACCTTC

cdr3_length: 16
clone_size: many
v_call: TRBV5-1
j_call: TRBJ2-6
d_call: NA
cdr3_aa: CASSGLAVTGANVLTF
cdr3_nt: TGCGCCAGCAGCGGGTTGGCGGTCACTGGGGCCAACGTCCTGACTTTC

cdr3_length: 19
clone_size: many
v_call: TRBV10-1
j_call: TRBJ1-6
d_call: NA
cdr3_aa: CASSEKAGPIYSYNSPLHF
cdr3_nt: TGCGCCAGCAGTGAGAAGGCAGGGCCTATTTACTCCTATAATTCACCCCTCCACTTT